The sequence of this T cell receptor (beta chain) was determined in a study of cytomegalovirus exposure and HLA in healthy donors. This CDR3 region has 14 residues. V was shortened by 7 bases and J by 0 bases, with 7 bases between the two germline ends. In germline, CDR1 is LNHDA, CDR2 SQIVND (reference sequence). The PCR had 60 Vbeta and 13 Jbeta primers. Using immunoSEQ multiplex PCR, the repertoire was profiled, and TCRdb retains in-frame clones only, with some absent. The sample has about 160,000 clones; over 60% are singletons. General observations from the study: The later analysis indicated that the majority of CMV-associated TCR beta chains appeared HLA-restricted.

About this clone: Its antigen is not known.

This sequence was found in a woman aged 50 to 60 in good health and CMV-seropositive. The J gene is TRBJ2-6, the V gene TRBV19; tentative D call: TRBD2 (5 bases). The specimen sequenced was PBMCs. In nucleotides, the CDR3 is TGTGCCAGTAATCGGGACTCTGGGGCCAACGTCCTGACTTTC. Translated: CASNRDSGANVLTF.